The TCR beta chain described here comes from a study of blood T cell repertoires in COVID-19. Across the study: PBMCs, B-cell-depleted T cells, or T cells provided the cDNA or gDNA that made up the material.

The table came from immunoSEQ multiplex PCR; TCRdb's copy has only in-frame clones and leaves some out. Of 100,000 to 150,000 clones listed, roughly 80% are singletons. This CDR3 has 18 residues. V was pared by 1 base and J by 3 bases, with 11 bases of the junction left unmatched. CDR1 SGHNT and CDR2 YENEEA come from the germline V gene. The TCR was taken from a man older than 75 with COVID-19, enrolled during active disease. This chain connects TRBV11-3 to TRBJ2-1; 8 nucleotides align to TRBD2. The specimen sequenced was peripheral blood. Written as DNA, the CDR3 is TGTGCCAGCAGCTTAGGCGAAATGGGGACTAGTCTCTACAATGAGCAGTTCTTC. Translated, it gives CASSLGEMGTSLYNEQFF.